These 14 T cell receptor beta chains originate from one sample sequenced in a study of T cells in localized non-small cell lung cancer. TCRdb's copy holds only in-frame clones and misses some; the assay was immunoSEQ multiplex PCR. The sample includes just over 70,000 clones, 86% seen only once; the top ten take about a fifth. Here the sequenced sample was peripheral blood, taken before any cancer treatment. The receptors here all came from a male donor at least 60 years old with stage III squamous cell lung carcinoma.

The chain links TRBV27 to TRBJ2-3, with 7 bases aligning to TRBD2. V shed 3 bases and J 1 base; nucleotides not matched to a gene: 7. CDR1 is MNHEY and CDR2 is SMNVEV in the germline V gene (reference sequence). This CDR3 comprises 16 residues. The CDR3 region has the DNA TGTGCCAGCAGTTTGGGAGGACTAGTGGGCACAGATACGCAGTATTTT. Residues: CASSLGGLVGTDTQYF.

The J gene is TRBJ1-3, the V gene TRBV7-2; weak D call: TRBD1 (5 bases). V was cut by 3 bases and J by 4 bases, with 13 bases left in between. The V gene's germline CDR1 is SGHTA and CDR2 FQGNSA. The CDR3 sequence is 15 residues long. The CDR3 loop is CASSFGWGTGNTIYF. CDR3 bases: TGTGCCAGCAGCTTTGGGTGGGGGACGGGAAACACCATATATTTT.

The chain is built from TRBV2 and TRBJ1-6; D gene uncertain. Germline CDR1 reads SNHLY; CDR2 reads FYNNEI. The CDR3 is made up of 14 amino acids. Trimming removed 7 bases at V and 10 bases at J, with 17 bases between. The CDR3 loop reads CASIGRRAGSPLHF. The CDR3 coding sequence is TGTGCCAGCATCGGCCGCCGGGCGGGCTCACCCCTCCACTTT.

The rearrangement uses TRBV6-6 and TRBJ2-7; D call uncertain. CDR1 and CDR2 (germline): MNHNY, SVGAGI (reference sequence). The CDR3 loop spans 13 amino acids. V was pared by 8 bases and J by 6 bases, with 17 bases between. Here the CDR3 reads CASSVGGPLEQYV. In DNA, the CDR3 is TGTGCCAGCTCGGTGGGTGGGCCCCTCGAGCAGTACGTC.

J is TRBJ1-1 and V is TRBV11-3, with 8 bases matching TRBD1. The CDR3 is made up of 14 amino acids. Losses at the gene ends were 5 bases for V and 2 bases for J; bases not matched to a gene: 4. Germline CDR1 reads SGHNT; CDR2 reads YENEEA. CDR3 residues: CASSTGQVNTEAFF. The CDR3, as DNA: TGTGCCAGCAGCACGGGACAGGTCAACACTGAAGCTTTCTTT.

CDR3 region: CASSQGGSLYEQYF. CDR3 bases: TGCGCCAGCAGCCAAGGTGGCAGTCTCTACGAGCAGTACTTC. The chain links TRBV4-1 to TRBJ2-7; D not resolved. V was pared by 1 base and J by 3 bases, with 10 bases between. The CDR3 is 14 amino acids. Germline V CDR1 and CDR2: MGHRA, YSYEKL.

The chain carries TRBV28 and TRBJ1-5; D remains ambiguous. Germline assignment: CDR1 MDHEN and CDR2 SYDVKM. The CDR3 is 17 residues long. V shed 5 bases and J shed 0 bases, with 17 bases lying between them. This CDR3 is CASSIRAGSNSNQPQHF. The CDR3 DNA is TGTGCCAGCAGTATTAGAGCGGGCAGTAATAGCAATCAGCCCCAGCATTTT.

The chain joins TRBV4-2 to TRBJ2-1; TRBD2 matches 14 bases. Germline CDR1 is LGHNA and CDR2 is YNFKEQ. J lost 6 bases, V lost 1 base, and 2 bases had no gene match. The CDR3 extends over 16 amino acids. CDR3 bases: TGTGCCAGCAGCCAAGCCGGGACTAGCGGGGGCAATGAGCAGTTCTTC. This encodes CASSQAGTSGGNEQFF.

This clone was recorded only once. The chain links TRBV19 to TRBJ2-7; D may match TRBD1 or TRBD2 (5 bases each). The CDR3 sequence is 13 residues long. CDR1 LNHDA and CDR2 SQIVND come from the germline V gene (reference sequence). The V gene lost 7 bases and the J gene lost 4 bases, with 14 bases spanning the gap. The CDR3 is CASIGDRSYEQYF. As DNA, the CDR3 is TGTGCCAGTATTGGGGACCGATCTTACGAGCAGTACTTC. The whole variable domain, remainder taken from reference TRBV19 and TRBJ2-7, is DGGITQSPKYLFRKEGQNVTLSCEQNLNHDAMYWYRQDPGQGLRLIYYSQIVNDFQKGDIAEGYSVSREKKESFPLTVTSAQKNPTAFYLCASIGDRSYEQYFGPGTRLTVT.

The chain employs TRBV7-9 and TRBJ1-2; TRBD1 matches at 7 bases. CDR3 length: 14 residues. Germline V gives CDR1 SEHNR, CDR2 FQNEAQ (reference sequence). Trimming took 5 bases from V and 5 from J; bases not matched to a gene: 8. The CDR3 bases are TGTGCCAGCAGCCTCGCCGGGACAGATTATGGCTACACCTTC. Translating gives CASSLAGTDYGYTF.

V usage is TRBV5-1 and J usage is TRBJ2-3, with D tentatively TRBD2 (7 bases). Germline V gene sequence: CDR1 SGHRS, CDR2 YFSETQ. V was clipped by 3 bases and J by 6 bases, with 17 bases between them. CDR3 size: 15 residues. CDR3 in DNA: TGCGCCAGCAGCTGGGGGGGCGCAGGAATCGATACGCAGTATTTT. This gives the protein CASSWGGAGIDTQYF.

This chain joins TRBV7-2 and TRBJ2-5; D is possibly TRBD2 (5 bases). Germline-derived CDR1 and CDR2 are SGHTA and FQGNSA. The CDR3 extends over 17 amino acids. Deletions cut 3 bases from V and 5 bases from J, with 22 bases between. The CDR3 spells CASSFQSGRRSRETQYF. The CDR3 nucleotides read TGTGCCAGCAGCTTCCAAAGCGGAAGAAGATCTCGGGAGACCCAGTACTTC.

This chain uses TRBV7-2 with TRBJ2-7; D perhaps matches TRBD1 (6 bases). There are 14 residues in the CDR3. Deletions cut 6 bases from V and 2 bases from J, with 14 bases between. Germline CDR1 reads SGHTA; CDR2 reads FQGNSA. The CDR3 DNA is TGTGCCAGCAGTGAGACCAGGGGCCCCTACGAGCAGTACTTC. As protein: CASSETRGPYEQYF.

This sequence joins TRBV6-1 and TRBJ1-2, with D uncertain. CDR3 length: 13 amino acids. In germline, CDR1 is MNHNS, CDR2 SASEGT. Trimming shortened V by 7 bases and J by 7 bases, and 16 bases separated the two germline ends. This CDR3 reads CASTPLGLSGYTF. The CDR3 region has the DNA TGTGCCAGCACGCCCTTAGGGCTGTCTGGCTACACCTTC.